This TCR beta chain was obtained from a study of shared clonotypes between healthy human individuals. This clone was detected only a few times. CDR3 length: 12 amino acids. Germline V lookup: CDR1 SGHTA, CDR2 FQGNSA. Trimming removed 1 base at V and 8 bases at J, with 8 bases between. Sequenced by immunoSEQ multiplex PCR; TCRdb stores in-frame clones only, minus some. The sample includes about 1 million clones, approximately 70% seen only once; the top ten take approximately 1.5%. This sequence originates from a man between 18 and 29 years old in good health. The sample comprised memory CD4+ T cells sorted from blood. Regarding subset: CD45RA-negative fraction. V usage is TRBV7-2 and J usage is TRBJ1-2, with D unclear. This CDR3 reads CASSLVLGGYTF. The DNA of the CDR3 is TGTGCCAGCAGCTTAGTTTTGGGGGGCTACACCTTC.